These T cell receptor beta chains were read from a single sample in a study of blood T cell repertoires in COVID-19. The repertoire was sequenced with immunoSEQ multiplex PCR; TCRdb's copy has only in-frame clones and lacks some. The data show about 240,000 clones, around 88% seen once. Sequenced input: peripheral blood. The receptors here all came from a man at least 80 years old with acute or convalescent COVID-19. Each CDR3 is given with its conserved first and last residue. The D gene is left open where the match is weak. Clone size is not always given. Where it is, it says once, few, many or a class for expanded clones.

v_call	cdr3_length	d_call	j_call	clone_size	cdr3_nt	cdr3_aa
TRBV9	18	.	TRBJ1-2	.	TGTGCCAGCAGCCTCTCTGGCGGGGAAGGCCCTTTTTGGCCTGGCTACACCTTC	CASSLSGGEGPFWPGYTF
TRBV28	13	TRBD1	TRBJ1-1	.	TGTGCCAGCAGTTCGGGACAGGGGGCCATGGCTTTCTTT	CASSSGQGAMAFF
TRBV5-5	14	TRBD1	TRBJ1-2	.	TGTGCCAGCAGCCACGGGACAGGGAGGGGAGGCTACACCTTC	CASSHGTGRGGYTF
TRBV7-2	16	TRBD1	TRBJ2-5	.	TGTGCCAGCAGCTTACCCGCGGGACAGGGGAAAGAGACCCAGTACTTC	CASSLPAGQGKETQYF
TRBV9	16	.	TRBJ1-6	once	TGTGCCAGCAGCGTAGGAGGAGGGGTTTTGGAGTCACCCCTCCACTTT	CASSVGGGVLESPLHF
TRBV20-1	16	TRBD2	TRBJ2-1	.	TGCAGTGCTAGTGGGATAGCGGGAGGCCCCTACAATGAGCAGTTCTTC	CSASGIAGGPYNEQFF
TRBV7-9	12	.	TRBJ2-1	.	TGTGCCAGCAGCCCCCCCGGGAATGAGCAGTTCTTC	CASSPPGNEQFF
TRBV11-3	16	TRBD1	TRBJ2-2	.	TGTGCCAGCAGCCTTCCGGGACAGGGAGAAACCGGGGAGCTGTTTTTT	CASSLPGQGETGELFF
TRBV5-4	14	.	TRBJ2-5	.	TGTGCCAGCAGCCCGGGGGACTCCCAAGAGACCCAGTACTTC	CASSPGDSQETQYF
TRBV4-3	13	.	TRBJ1-5	.	TGCGCCAGCAGCCGAGCGACAGGTCAGCCCCAGCATTTT	CASSRATGQPQHF
TRBV28	15	.	TRBJ2-3	.	TGTGCCAGCAGTTTACCGAGAAACCCCACAGATACGCAGTATTTT	CASSLPRNPTDTQYF
TRBV9	16	.	TRBJ1-6	.	TGTGCCAGCAGCGTAGGGGAGAGCTCCTATAATTCACCCCTCCACTTT	CASSVGESSYNSPLHF
TRBV6-6	13	.	TRBJ2-5	.	TGTGCCAGCAGTCCCCGGGGTAAAGAGACCCAGTACTTC	CASSPRGKETQYF
TRBV7-2	15	TRBD1	TRBJ1-4	.	TGTGCCAGCAGGTTGGACAGGGTCACTAATGAAAAACTGTTTTTT	CASRLDRVTNEKLFF
TRBV28	14	TRBD1	TRBJ2-7	.	TGTGCCAGCAGGTCACCGGGACAGACCTACGAGCAGTACTTC	CASRSPGQTYEQYF